Here is one T cell receptor (beta chain) with its context. No antigen is known for it. Per-base quality was not reported, and no clone a single base away is much larger than it. V is cut by 7 bases and J by 1 base, and the space between the germline ends is 16 bases. CDR1 and CDR2 are drawn from the germline V gene: ENHRY, SYGVKD. Reading from cysteine to phenylalanine, the CDR3 counts 15 amino acids. Of the read, only the CDR3 DNA is kept; its 45 bases are in frame from base 1. This entry is derived from a study of CD8 T cells in ankylosing spondylitis (dated by TCRdb to 2017 to 2019). About the study as a whole: T cell receptor beta repertoires were profiled in healthy donors and ankylosing spondylitis patients so that disease-linked TCR variants could be found. In total, the full study cohort was made up of roughly 110 healthy donors and 25 ankylosing spondylitis patients. Samples of peripheral blood were taken, and for ankylosing spondylitis patients, synovial fluid was collected as well. Here is what the overall study found, with its caveats: Some motif variants had previously been reported in the synovial fluid and blood of reactive arthritis patients, which suggests shared mechanisms of disease initiation. Significant enrichment of the disease-linked clones was reported in matched synovial fluid samples from ankylosing spondylitis patients. The disease-linked clones had a CD8+ phenotype and were found at relatively low frequencies in peripheral blood. A TCR beta motif of 7 or 8 highly homologous amino acid variants appeared characteristic of blood from ankylosing spondylitis patients.

Instrument on record: Illumina HiSeq 2500. Quantitative 5'-RACE with molecular barcodes was used to prepare TCR beta libraries. The authors' pipeline ran thus. Disease-linked TCR variants were identified with a new computational method built on a probabilistic model of VDJ rearrangement. The public reads were run again by TCRdb, first through fastp at Q25 and then through MiXCR, and only productive beta chains were kept. Entries that share a CDR3 protein sequence are merged under the most common genes and DNA. In this record, the V and J calls reflect TCRdb's handling and not the investigators' own analysis. The sample table records fewer than 750,000 distinct CDR3 sequences; 19% of these occur just once. Under 20% of the sample is taken by the ten largest.

The chain couples TRBV10-3 to TRBJ1-1; perhaps TRBD1 is the D gene, with 5 bases matching. The receptor's source is a male donor with ankylosing spondylitis. Sequencing was carried out using blood, either unsorted or a sorted T cell fraction (not recorded which). The CDR3 protein: CAITSGWGSNTEAFF. The DNA sequence is as follows: TGTGCCATCACCTCGGGATGGGGGTCGAACACTGAAGCTTTCTTT.